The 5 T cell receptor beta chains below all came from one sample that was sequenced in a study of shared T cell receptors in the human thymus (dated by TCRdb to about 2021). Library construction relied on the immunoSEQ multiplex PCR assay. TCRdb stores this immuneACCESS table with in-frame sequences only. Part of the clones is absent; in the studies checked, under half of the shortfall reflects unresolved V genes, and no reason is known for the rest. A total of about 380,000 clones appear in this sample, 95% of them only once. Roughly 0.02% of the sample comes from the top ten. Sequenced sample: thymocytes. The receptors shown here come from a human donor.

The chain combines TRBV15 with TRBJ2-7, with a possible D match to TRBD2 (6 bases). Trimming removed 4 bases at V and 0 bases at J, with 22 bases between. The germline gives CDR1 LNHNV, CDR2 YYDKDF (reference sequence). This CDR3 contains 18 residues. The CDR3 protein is CATSIVVPGEKASYEQYF. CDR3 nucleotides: TGTGCCACCAGCATTGTTGTGCCGGGGGAGAAGGCCTCCTACGAGCAGTACTTC.

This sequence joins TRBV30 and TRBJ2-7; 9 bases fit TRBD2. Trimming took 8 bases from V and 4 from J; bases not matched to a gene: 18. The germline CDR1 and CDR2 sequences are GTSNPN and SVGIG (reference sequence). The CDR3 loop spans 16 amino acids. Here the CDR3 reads CAGRAGEAGGPYEQYF. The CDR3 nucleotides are TGTGCCGGACGGGCAGGGGAGGCGGGAGGGCCATACGAGCAGTACTTC.

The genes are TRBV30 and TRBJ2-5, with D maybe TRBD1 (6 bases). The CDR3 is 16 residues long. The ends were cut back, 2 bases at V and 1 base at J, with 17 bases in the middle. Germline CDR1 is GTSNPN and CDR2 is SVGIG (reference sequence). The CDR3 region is CAWSRLGGGPQETQYF. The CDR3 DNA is TGTGCCTGGAGTAGGCTTGGGGGCGGACCCCAAGAGACCCAGTACTTC.

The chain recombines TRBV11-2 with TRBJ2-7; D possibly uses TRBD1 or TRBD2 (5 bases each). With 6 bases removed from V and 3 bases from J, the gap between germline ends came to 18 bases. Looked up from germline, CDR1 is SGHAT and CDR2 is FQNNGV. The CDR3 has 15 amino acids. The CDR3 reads CASRSTGRLNYEQYF. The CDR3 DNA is TGTGCCAGCAGATCCACGGGACGCCTAAACTACGAGCAGTACTTC.

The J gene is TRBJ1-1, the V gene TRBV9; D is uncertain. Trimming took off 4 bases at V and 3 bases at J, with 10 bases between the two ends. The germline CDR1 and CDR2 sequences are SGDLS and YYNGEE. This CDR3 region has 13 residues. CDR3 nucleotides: TGTGCCAGCAGCCCTGATGAAGACACTGAAGCTTTCTTT. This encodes CASSPDEDTEAFF.